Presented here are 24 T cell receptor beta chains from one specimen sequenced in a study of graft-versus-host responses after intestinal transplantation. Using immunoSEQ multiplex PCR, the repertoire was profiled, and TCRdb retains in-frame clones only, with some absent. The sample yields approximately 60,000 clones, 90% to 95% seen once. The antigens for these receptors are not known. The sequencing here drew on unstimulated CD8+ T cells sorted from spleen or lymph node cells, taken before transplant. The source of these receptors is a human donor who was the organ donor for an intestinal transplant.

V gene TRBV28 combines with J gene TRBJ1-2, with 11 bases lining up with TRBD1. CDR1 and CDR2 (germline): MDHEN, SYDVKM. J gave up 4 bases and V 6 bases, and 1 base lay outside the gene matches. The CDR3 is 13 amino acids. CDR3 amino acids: CASRGTGGYGYTF. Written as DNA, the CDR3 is TGTGCCAGCAGGGGGACAGGGGGCTATGGCTACACCTTC.

The CDR3 DNA sequence: TGCGCCAGCAGCCCTCAGGGCAATGAGCAGTTCTTC. It encodes CASSPQGNEQFF. This chain joins TRBV4-1 and TRBJ2-1; a weak D match, TRBD1 (5 bases). Germline CDR1 and CDR2: MGHRA and YSYEKL. There are 12 residues in the CDR3. The V and J ends lost 4 bases and 6 bases respectively, with 7 bases between them.

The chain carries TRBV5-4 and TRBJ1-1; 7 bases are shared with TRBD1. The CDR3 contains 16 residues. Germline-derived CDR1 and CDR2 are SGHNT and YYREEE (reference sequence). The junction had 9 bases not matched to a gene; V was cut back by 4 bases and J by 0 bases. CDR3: CASSRGGELMNTEAFF. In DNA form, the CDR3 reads TGTGCCAGCAGCCGAGGGGGCGAGCTCATGAACACTGAAGCTTTCTTT.

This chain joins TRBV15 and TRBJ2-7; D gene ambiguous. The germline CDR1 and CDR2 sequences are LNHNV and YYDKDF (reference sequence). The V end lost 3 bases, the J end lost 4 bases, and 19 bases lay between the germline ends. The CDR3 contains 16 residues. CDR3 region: CATSSKLSERQYEQYF. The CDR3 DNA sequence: TGTGCCACCAGCAGTAAGCTATCAGAGAGGCAATACGAGCAGTACTTC.

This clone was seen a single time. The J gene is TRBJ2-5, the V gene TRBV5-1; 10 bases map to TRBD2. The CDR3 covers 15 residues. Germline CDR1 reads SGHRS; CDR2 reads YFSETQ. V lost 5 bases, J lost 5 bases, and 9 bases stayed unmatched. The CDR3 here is CASSPSSGSQETQYF. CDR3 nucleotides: TGCGCCAGCAGTCCTTCTAGCGGGAGCCAGGAGACCCAGTACTTC.

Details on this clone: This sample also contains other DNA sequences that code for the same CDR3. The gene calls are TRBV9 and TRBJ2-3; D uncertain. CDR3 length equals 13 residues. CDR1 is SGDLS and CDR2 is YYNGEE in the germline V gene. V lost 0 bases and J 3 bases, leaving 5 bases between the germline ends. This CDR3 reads CASSVGGTDTQYF. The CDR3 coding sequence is TGTGCCAGCAGCGTAGGAGGAACAGATACGCAGTATTTT.

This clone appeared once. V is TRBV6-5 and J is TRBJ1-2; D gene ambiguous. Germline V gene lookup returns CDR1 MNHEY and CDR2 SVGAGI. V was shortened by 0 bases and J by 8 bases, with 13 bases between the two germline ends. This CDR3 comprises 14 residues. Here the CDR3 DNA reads TGTGCCAGCAGTTACTCCCTGAGTTTCTACGGCTACACCTTC. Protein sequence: CASSYSLSFYGYTF.

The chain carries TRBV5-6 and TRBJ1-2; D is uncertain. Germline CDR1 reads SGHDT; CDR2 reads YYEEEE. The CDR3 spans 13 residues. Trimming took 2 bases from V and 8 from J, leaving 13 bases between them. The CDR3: CASSFSNFEGYTF. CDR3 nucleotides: TGTGCCAGCAGCTTTTCTAATTTCGAGGGCTACACCTTC.

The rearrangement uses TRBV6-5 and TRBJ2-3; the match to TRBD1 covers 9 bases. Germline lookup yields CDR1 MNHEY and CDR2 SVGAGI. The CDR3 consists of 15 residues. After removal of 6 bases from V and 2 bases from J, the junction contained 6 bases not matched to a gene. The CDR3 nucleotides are TGTGCCAGCAGCGCGACAGGGGGGATCACAGATACGCAGTATTTT. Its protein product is CASSATGGITDTQYF.

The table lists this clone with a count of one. In nucleotides, the CDR3 is TGCGCCAGCAGCCAAGATGACAGGGGGGGATCTTTAGCCAAAAACATTCAGTACTTC. It translates to CASSQDDRGGSLAKNIQYF. The V and J genes are TRBV4-3 and TRBJ2-4, with 9 bases matching TRBD1. This CDR3 comprises 19 residues. Germline CDR1 and CDR2: LGHNA and YSLEER. Losses at the gene ends were 0 bases for V and 0 bases for J; bases not matched to a gene: 9.

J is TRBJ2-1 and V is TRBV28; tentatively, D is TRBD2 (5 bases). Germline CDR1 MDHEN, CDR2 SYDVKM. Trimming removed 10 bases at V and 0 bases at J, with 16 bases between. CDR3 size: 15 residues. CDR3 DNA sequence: TGTGCCACCATCTCCGGGATTAGCTCCTACAATGAGCAGTTCTTC. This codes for CATISGISSYNEQFF.

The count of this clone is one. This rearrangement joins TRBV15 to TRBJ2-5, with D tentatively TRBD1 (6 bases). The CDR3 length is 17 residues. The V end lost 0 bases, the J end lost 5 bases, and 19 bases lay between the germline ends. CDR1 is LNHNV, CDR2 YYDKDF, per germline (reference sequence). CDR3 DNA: TGTGCCACCAGCAGAGACCCTACGCGCAGGGGTCAGGAGACCCAGTACTTC. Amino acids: CATSRDPTRRGQETQYF.

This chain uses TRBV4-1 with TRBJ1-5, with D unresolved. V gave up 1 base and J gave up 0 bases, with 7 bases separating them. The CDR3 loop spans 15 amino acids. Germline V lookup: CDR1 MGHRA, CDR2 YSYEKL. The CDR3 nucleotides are TGCGCCAGCAGCCAAGTGTGGGCTAGCAATCAGCCCCAGCATTTT. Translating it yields CASSQVWASNQPQHF.

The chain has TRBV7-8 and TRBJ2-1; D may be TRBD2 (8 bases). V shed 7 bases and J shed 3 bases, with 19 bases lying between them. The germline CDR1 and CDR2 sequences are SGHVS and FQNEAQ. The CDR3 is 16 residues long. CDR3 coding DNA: TGTGCCAGCACCCCCCGTAGCGGGACAGACTACAATGAGCAGTTCTTC. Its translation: CASTPRSGTDYNEQFF.

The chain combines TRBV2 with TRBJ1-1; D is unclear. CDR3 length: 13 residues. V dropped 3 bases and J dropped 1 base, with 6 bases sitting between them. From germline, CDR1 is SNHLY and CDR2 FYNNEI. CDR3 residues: CASSDRGNTEAFF. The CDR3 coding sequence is TGTGCCAGCAGTGACCGCGGGAACACTGAAGCTTTCTTT.

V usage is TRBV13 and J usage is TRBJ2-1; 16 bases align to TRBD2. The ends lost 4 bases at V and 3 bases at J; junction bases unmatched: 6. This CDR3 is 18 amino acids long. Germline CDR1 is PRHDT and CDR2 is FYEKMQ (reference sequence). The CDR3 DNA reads TGTGCCAGCAGCTCGGGACTAGCGGGAGGGTTAAGCTACAATGAGCAGTTCTTC. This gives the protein CASSSGLAGGLSYNEQFF.

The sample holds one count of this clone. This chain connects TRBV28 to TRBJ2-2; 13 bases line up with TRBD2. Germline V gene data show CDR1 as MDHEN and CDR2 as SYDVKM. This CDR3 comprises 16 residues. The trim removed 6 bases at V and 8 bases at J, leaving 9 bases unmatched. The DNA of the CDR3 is TGTGCCAGCAGGAAACTAGCGGGAGGGCCATCGGGGGAGCTGTTTTTT. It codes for CASRKLAGGPSGELFF.

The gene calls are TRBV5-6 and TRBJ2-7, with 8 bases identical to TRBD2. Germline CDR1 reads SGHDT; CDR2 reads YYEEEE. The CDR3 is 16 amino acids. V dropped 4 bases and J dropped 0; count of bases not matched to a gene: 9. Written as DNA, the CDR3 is TGTGCCAGCAGCCCTCTTCAGCGGGAGTCCTCCTACGAGCAGTACTTC. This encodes CASSPLQRESSYEQYF.

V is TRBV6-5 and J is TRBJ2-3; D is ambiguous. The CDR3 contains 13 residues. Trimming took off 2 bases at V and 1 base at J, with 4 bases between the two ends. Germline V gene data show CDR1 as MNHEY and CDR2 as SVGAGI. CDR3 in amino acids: CASSYIGTDTQYF. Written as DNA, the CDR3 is TGTGCCAGCAGTTACATAGGCACAGATACGCAGTATTTT.

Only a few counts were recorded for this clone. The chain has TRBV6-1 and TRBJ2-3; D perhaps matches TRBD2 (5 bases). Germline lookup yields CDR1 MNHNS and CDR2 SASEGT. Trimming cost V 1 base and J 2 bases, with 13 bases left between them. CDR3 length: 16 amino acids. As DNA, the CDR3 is TGTGCCAGCAGTGAAGGGACTTCAGTGGCCACAGATACGCAGTATTTT. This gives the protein CASSEGTSVATDTQYF.

The DNA of the CDR3 is TGCGCCAGCAGCTTGACCGACAGTATCACCGGGGAGCTGTTTTTT. This gives the protein CASSLTDSITGELFF. This rearrangement joins TRBV5-1 to TRBJ2-2; D perhaps matches TRBD1 (5 bases). Trimming shortened V by 1 base and J by 4 bases, and 11 bases separated the two germline ends. The CDR3 has 15 residues. Germline lookup yields CDR1 SGHRS and CDR2 YFSETQ.

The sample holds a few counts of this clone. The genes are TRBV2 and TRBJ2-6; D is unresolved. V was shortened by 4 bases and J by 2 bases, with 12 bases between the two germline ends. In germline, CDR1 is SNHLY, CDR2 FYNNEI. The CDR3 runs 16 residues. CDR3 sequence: CASSVANEAGANVLTF. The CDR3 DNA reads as TGTGCCAGCAGTGTTGCGAACGAAGCTGGGGCCAACGTCCTGACTTTC.

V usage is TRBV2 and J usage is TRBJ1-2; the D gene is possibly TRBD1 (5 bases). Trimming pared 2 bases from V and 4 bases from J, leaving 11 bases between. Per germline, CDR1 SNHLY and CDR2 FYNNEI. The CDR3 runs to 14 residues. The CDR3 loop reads CASSELGGPYGYTF. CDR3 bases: TGTGCCAGCAGTGAACTCGGGGGACCCTATGGCTACACCTTC.

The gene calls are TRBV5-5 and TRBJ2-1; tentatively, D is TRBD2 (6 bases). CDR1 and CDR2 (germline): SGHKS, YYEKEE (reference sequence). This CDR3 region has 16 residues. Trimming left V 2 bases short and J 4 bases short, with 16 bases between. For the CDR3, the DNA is TGTGCCAGCAGCTTACCTTATGCGGGGAAATACAATGAGCAGTTCTTC. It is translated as CASSLPYAGKYNEQFF.